The 32 T cell receptor beta chains reported below all come from one sample, sequenced in a study of T cells in Graves' hyperthyroidism and ophthalmopathy. Template material for amplifying TCR beta CDR3 regions consisted of RNA transcripts. TCR CDR3 underwent first-round RT-PCR with the HTBI primer set. Via MiXCR, TCRdb re-called the multiplex PCR reads, giving one row per CDR3 protein. The sample lists 500,000 to 600,000 distinct CDR3 sequences, roughly 50% seen once, with approximately 8.4% in the top ten. Input material: peripheral blood or thyroid tissue (not recorded which). Receptors originate from a woman younger than 35 with Graves' hyperthyroidism.

This clonotype was seen only once. The V call is TRBV11-2, the J call TRBJ1-2; D may be TRBD1 (5 bases). Per the germline V gene, CDR1 is SGHAT and CDR2 is FQNNGV. CDR3 length: 13 amino acids. Between the trimmed V and J ends, which lost 6 bases and 4 bases, there was a span of 12 bases. The CDR3 DNA is TGTGCCAGCAGAAGTACGGGGGGCTATGGCTACACCTTC. This sequence encodes CASRSTGGYGYTF.

This clonotype was seen many times. This sequence joins TRBV7-2 and TRBJ2-3; TRBD2 agrees at 7 bases. The V segment lost 5 bases and the J segment 3 bases; nucleotides outside the gene matches: 2. This CDR3 contains 13 residues. Germline V gene sequence: CDR1 SGHTA, CDR2 FQGNSA. The CDR3 DNA reads TGTGCCAGCAGCCTCGGGGGGACAGATACGCAGTATTTT. Protein product: CASSLGGTDTQYF.

The gene calls are TRBV7-3 and TRBJ2-7; 11 bases align to TRBD2. The germline CDR1 and CDR2 sequences are SGHTA and FQGTGA. Losses at the gene ends were 2 bases for V and 3 bases for J; bases not matched to a gene: 6. The CDR3 is made up of 16 amino acids. The DNA of the CDR3 is TGTGCCAGCAGCTTAGCGGGACTAGCGGAGTTCTACGAGCAGTACTTC. Protein product: CASSLAGLAEFYEQYF.

This clonotype was recorded at least ten times. The chain links TRBV2 to TRBJ1-4; 7 nucleotides match TRBD1. There are 16 residues in the CDR3. The V gene's germline CDR1 is SNHLY and CDR2 FYNNEI. With V trimmed by 6 bases and J by 8 bases, 15 bases remained unmatched. Here the CDR3 reads CASREPPATGNEKLFF. The CDR3 DNA is TGTGCCAGCAGAGAACCACCCGCGACAGGGAACGAAAAACTGTTTTTT.

This clonotype has at least ten counts. The rearrangement joins TRBV20-1 to TRBJ1-2; no clear D. Trimming removed 5 bases at V and 0 bases at J, with 10 bases between. CDR3 length: 13 amino acids. Germline CDR1 and CDR2: DFQATT and SNEGSKA (reference sequence). The DNA of the CDR3 is TGCAGTGCTTCCGCGTCTTCTAACTATGGCTACACCTTC. Amino acid sequence: CSASASSNYGYTF.

This clonotype was detected only once. A much larger clone lies one base from this, so it may be a read error. The chain has TRBV4-3 and TRBJ2-5; D is uncertain. This CDR3 has 15 amino acids. The V gene's germline CDR1 is LGHNA and CDR2 YSLEER. CDR3 in amino acids: CASSASLTGQEAQYF. Written as DNA, the CDR3 is TGCGCCAGCAGCGCATCCCTGACGGGTCAAGAGGCCCAGTACTTC.

The sample holds one count of this clonotype. The chain has TRBV12-3 or TRBV12-4 and TRBJ1-2; the D is unclear. V gave up 8 bases and J gave up 7 bases, with 17 bases separating them. The CDR3 is 13 amino acids. CDR3 nucleotide sequence: TGTGCCAGCGCCCTGGCCGGGGAGGGTGGCTACACCTTC. Protein: CASALAGEGGYTF.

This chain links TRBV10-3 with TRBJ1-3; 7 bases are shared with TRBD1. The length of the CDR3 is 13 residues. V lost 10 bases and J lost 3; bases outside the gene matches: 6. From germline, CDR1 is ENHRY and CDR2 SYGVKD. The CDR3 is CATRQGFGNTIYF. The DNA of the CDR3 is TGTGCCACCAGACAGGGCTTTGGAAACACCATATATTTT.

This clonotype was recorded many times. V and J are TRBV12-3 or TRBV12-4 and TRBJ1-1, with 9 bases fitting TRBD1. The CDR3 is 15 residues long. After removal of 6 bases from V and 1 base from J, the junction contained 6 bases not matched to a gene. CDR3 bases: TGTGCCAGCAGACCTGGGACAGGGAAGAACACTGAAGCTTTCTTT. As protein: CASRPGTGKNTEAFF.

There are many counts of this clonotype. The rearrangement joins TRBV20-1 to TRBJ2-7; no clear D. V gave up 0 bases and J gave up 4 bases, with 10 bases separating them. The CDR3 spans 13 residues. CDR1 is DFQATT and CDR2 is SNEGSKA in the germline V gene (reference sequence). In DNA form, the CDR3 reads TGCAGTGCTAGAGATGCCAGGTCTTACGAGCAGTACTTC. This translates into CSARDARSYEQYF.

This clonotype appeared a few times. The gene calls are TRBV27 and TRBJ1-4; D gene unclear. The CDR3 extends over 14 amino acids. V was clipped by 4 bases and J by 5 bases, with 11 bases between them. Germline V gene data show CDR1 as MNHEY and CDR2 as SMNVEV (reference sequence). CDR3 amino acids: CASSSETLNEKLFF. The CDR3 nucleotides read TGTGCCAGCAGTTCCGAGACCCTCAATGAAAAACTGTTTTTT. The full variable domain, completed using reference TRBV27 and TRBJ1-4, is EAQVTQNPRYLITVTGKKLTVTCSQNMNHEYMSWYRQDPGLGLRQIYYSMNVEVTDKGDVPEGYKVSRKEKRNFPLILESPSPNQTSLYFCASSSETLNEKLFFGSGTQLSVL.

The V gene is TRBV11-1, the J gene TRBJ2-7, with D tentatively TRBD2 (7 bases). The better agreement between TRBJ2-1 and the DNA end casts doubt on the J call. The germline V gene encodes CDR1 SGHAT and CDR2 FQDESV (reference sequence). This CDR3 has 14 residues. DNA for the CDR3: TGTGCCAGCAGAGGACGGGGGGCGCTCAATGAGCAGTTCTTC. It is translated as CASRGRGALNEQFF.

This clonotype was detected many times. The CDR3 region is CASSLEGASTEAFF. DNA for the CDR3: TGCGCCAGCAGCTTGGAGGGGGCGAGCACTGAAGCTTTCTTT. V and J are TRBV5-1 and TRBJ1-1, with 7 bases matching TRBD1. The CDR3 is 14 amino acids. V lost 0 bases and J lost 4; bases outside the gene matches: 3. The germline V gene encodes CDR1 SGHRS and CDR2 YFSETQ.

The rearrangement links TRBV7-9 to TRBJ2-1, with no clear D. Trimming shortened V by 2 bases and J by 0 bases, and 14 bases separated the two germline ends. The CDR3 covers 17 residues. The germline CDR1 and CDR2 sequences are SEHNR and FQNEAQ (reference sequence). The CDR3 DNA sequence: TGTGCCAGCAGCTTACTGGCACGGCGGCTCTCCTACAATGAGCAGTTCTTC. The encoded protein is CASSLLARRLSYNEQFF.

There are many counts of this clonotype. The junction departs from germline at one end; a sequencing error may be responsible. The chain links TRBV5-1 to TRBJ2-5; D not certain. Germline values: CDR1 SGHRS, CDR2 YFSETQ. The CDR3 extends over 14 amino acids. The CDR3 spells CASSLEGSQETQYF. The CDR3 bases are TGTGCCAGCAGTTTAGAAGGCAGCCAAGAGACCCAGTACTTC.

In its sample, this clonotype was seen many times. This rearrangement joins TRBV4-3 to TRBJ2-2; 8 positions match TRBD1. Trimming at V came to 1 base and at J to 4 bases, leaving 2 bases not matched to a gene. CDR3 length: 15 residues. Germline V CDR1 and CDR2: LGHNA, YSLEER. CDR3 protein: CASSQGTGITGELFF. Written as DNA, the CDR3 is TGCGCCAGCAGCCAAGGGACAGGGATCACCGGGGAGCTGTTTTTT.

The rearrangement uses TRBV7-9 and TRBJ2-2; D remains ambiguous. Trimming stripped 5 bases from V and 1 base from J, with 11 bases between. There are 15 residues in the CDR3. CDR1 is SEHNR, CDR2 FQNEAQ, per germline (reference sequence). Here the CDR3 reads CASSPLTENTGELFF. In nucleotides, the CDR3 is TGTGCCAGCAGCCCCCTCACGGAGAACACCGGGGAGCTGTTTTTT.

This clonotype has a handful of counts. V usage is TRBV12-3 or TRBV12-4 and J usage is TRBJ2-3; D gene unclear. The CDR3 contains 13 residues. V shed 6 bases and J shed 6 bases, with 13 bases lying between them. CDR3 nucleotides: TGTGCCAGCAGGCTAGGGAATGGGGATACGCAGTATTTT. Amino acids: CASRLGNGDTQYF.

The chain has TRBV7-2 and TRBJ2-7; 13 bases fit TRBD2. Unmatched junction bases numbered 4, after V lost 3 bases and J lost 2 bases. Germline V gives CDR1 SGHTA, CDR2 FQGNSA. There are 16 residues in the CDR3. The CDR3 spells CASSFGTSGTAYEQYF. CDR3 nucleotide sequence: TGTGCCAGCAGCTTTGGGACTAGCGGGACCGCCTACGAGCAGTACTTC.

This clonotype was seen repeatedly, ten times or more. V and J are TRBV24-1 and TRBJ1-3; D perhaps matches TRBD1 (5 bases). The V end lost 2 bases, the J end lost 4 bases, and 11 bases lay between the germline ends. The CDR3 runs to 15 residues. The V gene's germline CDR1 is KGHDR and CDR2 SFDVKD. CDR3 region: CATSDSRGSGNTIYF. DNA of the CDR3: TGTGCCACCAGTGATTCGCGGGGGTCAGGAAACACCATATATTTT.

The chain couples TRBV12-5 to TRBJ2-2, with a tentative D call TRBD2 (6 bases). Germline CDR1 reads LGHNT; CDR2 reads FRNRAP. V lost 6 bases to trimming and J lost 4 bases, with 15 bases between them. This CDR3 contains 15 residues. The CDR3 sequence: CASGGGSSATGELFF. The CDR3, as DNA: TGTGCTAGTGGGGGGGGATCTAGCGCCACCGGGGAGCTGTTTTTT.

V gene TRBV12-3 or TRBV12-4 combines with J gene TRBJ2-7; D gene unclear. Between the trimmed V and J ends, which lost 5 bases and 7 bases, there was a span of 15 bases. The CDR3 consists of 13 residues. The CDR3 is CASSRPRLNEQYF. CDR3 DNA sequence: TGTGCCAGCAGTCGACCCCGTCTCAATGAGCAGTACTTC.

The gene calls are TRBV11-1 and TRBJ1-2; D is undetermined. V was clipped by 5 bases and J by 4 bases, with 11 bases between them. This CDR3 comprises 13 residues. CDR1 and CDR2 (germline): SGHAT, FQDESV (reference sequence). The chain's CDR3 is CASSPPGIYGYTF. The CDR3, as DNA: TGTGCCAGCAGCCCGCCGGGGATCTATGGCTACACCTTC.

This clonotype was detected ten times or more. V and J are TRBV29-1 and TRBJ1-2, with 12 bases identical to TRBD1. Germline values: CDR1 SQVTM, CDR2 ANQGSEA. The CDR3 length is 16 residues. The V and J ends lost 6 bases and 4 bases, in that order; junction bases with no gene match: 12. This CDR3 is CSVTPGGQGAGYGYTF. CDR3 nucleotide sequence: TGCAGCGTAACCCCCGGGGGACAGGGGGCCGGCTATGGCTACACCTTC.

This clonotype was recorded a few times. This chain connects TRBV3-1 to TRBJ1-2, with TRBD1 identical over 12 bases. Germline V lookup: CDR1 LGHDT, CDR2 YNNKEL (reference sequence). CDR3 length: 16 residues. Unmatched junction bases numbered 10, after V lost 7 bases and J lost 4 bases. The CDR3, as DNA: TGTGCCAGCAACCAGCTCGGGACAGGGGGCTTCTATGGCTACACCTTC. Translated: CASNQLGTGGFYGYTF.

A single count supports this clonotype. The chain combines TRBV24-1 with TRBJ2-2, with 9 positions matching TRBD1. V lost 5 bases, J lost 2 bases, and 8 bases stayed unmatched. CDR1 is KGHDR, CDR2 SFDVKD, per germline. The CDR3 extends over 17 amino acids. The CDR3 coding sequence is TGTGCCACCAGTGTTAAAACAGGGGGCATCAACACCGGGGAGCTGTTTTTT. It translates to CATSVKTGGINTGELFF.

This clonotype came up many times. This chain uses TRBV6-6 with TRBJ1-3; D is uncertain. CDR1 is MNHNY and CDR2 is SVGAGI in the germline V gene (reference sequence). This CDR3 comprises 14 residues. Trimming removed 3 bases at V and 0 bases at J, with 6 bases between. DNA for the CDR3: TGTGCCAGCAGTTATGTGAGCTCTGGAAACACCATATATTTT. This gives the protein CASSYVSSGNTIYF.

This clonotype was observed a few times. Since a much larger clone is just one base distant, this may be a read error. The rearrangement uses TRBV9 and TRBJ1-1; D remains ambiguous. This CDR3 comprises 11 residues. Germline CDR1 reads SGDLS; CDR2 reads YYNGEE. CDR3 region: CASSVVTEALF. The CDR3 DNA sequence: TGTGCCAGCAGCGTAGTCACTGAAGCTCTCTTT.

The chain couples TRBV6-5 to TRBJ1-2, with 7 bases fitting TRBD1. CDR3 length: 13 amino acids. Germline CDR1 and CDR2: MNHEY and SVGAGI. J lost 4 bases, V lost 7 bases, and 6 bases had no gene match. This CDR3 is CASISAGGYGYTF. In DNA, the CDR3 is TGTGCCAGCATCTCGGCAGGGGGCTATGGCTACACCTTC.

This chain connects TRBV7-2 to TRBJ2-7; 9 bases map to TRBD2. Unmatched junction bases numbered 10, after V lost 8 bases and J lost 5 bases. The CDR3 consists of 14 residues. Per the germline V gene, CDR1 is SGHTA and CDR2 is FQGNSA. CDR3: CASPYPAGGNEQYF. The DNA of the CDR3 is TGTGCCAGCCCCTACCCAGCGGGAGGTAACGAGCAGTACTTC.

This clonotype was seen repeatedly, ten times or more. The V and J genes are TRBV25-1 and TRBJ2-2, with 8 bases aligning to TRBD1. The germline CDR1 and CDR2 sequences are MGHDK and SYGVNS. CDR3 length equals 15 residues. V shed 0 bases, J shed 4 bases, and the junction held 1 base outside the gene matches. DNA for the CDR3: TGTGCCAGCAGTGAATACACAGGGGGCACCGGGGAGCTGTTTTTT. Its translation: CASSEYTGGTGELFF. The full variable domain, its missing parts supplied by reference TRBV25-1 and TRBJ2-2, is EADIYQTPRYLVIGTGKKITLECSQTMGHDKMYWYQQDPGMELHLIHYSYGVNSTEKGDLSSESTVSRIRTEHFPLTLESARPSHTSQYLCASSEYTGGTGELFFGEGSRLTVL.

The chain links TRBV29-1 to TRBJ2-6, with 7 bases identical to TRBD2. There are 19 residues in the CDR3. Germline trimming cut 2 bases from V and 4 bases from J; bases unmatched to any gene: 17. CDR1 and CDR2 from the germline V gene are SQVTM and ANQGSEA. The chain's CDR3 is CSVELSREERMGGANVLTF. DNA for the CDR3: TGCAGCGTTGAACTAAGTCGGGAGGAAAGGATGGGGGGGGCCAACGTCCTGACTTTC.